The 11 T cell receptor beta chains reported below all come from one sample, sequenced in a study of post-analysis software for immune sequencing data. Findings and limits, study-wide: Four or five TRBV segments, TRBV5-6, TRBV5-1 and TRBV20-1 among them, were found more frequent in patients than controls.

Presence of unique molecular identifiers characterized the TCR beta cDNA libraries. From the PCR reads, TCRdb called clonotypes with MiXCR, one entry per CDR3 protein. The table has 400,000 to 500,000 distinct CDR3 sequences, roughly 38% seen once; the top ten hold 6.5% to 8%. These receptors have no known antigen. The sample was blood. All receptors come from a girl aged 2-10 years with multiple sclerosis.

The chain is built from TRBV10-3 and TRBJ1-1; possibly TRBD1 for D (5 bases). V gave up 3 bases and J gave up 0 bases, with 11 bases separating them. The CDR3 loop spans 15 amino acids. The germline CDR1 and CDR2 sequences are ENHRY and SYGVKD. CDR3 sequence: CAISDPPGMNTEAFF. CDR3 coding DNA: TGTGCCATCAGTGATCCCCCAGGGATGAACACTGAAGCTTTCTTT.

This clonotype was seen more than once but under ten times. The rearrangement links TRBV12-3 or TRBV12-4 to TRBJ2-3; TRBD2 agrees at 8 bases. The CDR3 loop spans 18 amino acids. The J segment lost 6 bases and the V segment lost 1 base, leaving 15 bases of the junction unmatched. The CDR3 DNA reads TGTGCCAGCAGTTTAGGGCGGGGGGCCGGACGGCCCACGGATACGCAGTATTTT. It codes for CASSLGRGAGRPTDTQYF.

This rearrangement joins TRBV29-1 to TRBJ1-2, with TRBD1 matching over 7 bases. CDR1 and CDR2 from the germline V gene are SQVTM and ANQGSEA. The junction had 8 bases not matched to a gene; V was cut back by 4 bases and J by 6 bases. CDR3 size: 13 residues. CDR3 protein: CSVGLQGQNGYTF. In DNA form, the CDR3 reads TGCAGCGTTGGGTTACAGGGGCAAAATGGCTACACCTTC.

The chain employs TRBV5-1 and TRBJ1-6; D may be TRBD1 (5 bases). The CDR3 extends over 16 amino acids. Trimming took 4 bases from V and 5 from J, leaving 16 bases between them. Germline CDR1 reads SGHRS; CDR2 reads YFSETQ. The CDR3 DNA follows: TGCGCCAGCAGCCCGCGGGGAGGGGTCGATAATTCACCCCTCCACTTT. Protein: CASSPRGGVDNSPLHF.

The chain links TRBV12-3 or TRBV12-4 to TRBJ2-3, with 14 bases fitting TRBD2. The length of the CDR3 is 16 residues. Losses at the gene ends were 7 bases for V and 2 bases for J; bases not matched to a gene: 5. The CDR3 here is CASTLGLAGDTDTQYF. The CDR3 DNA sequence: TGTGCCAGCACCCTGGGACTAGCGGGAGACACAGATACGCAGTATTTT.

V gene TRBV6-2 or TRBV6-3 combines with J gene TRBJ1-2; tentatively, D is TRBD1 (6 bases). The V gene lost 3 bases and the J gene lost 6 bases, with 11 bases spanning the gap. Germline V CDR1 and CDR2: MNHEY, SVGEGT. The CDR3 extends over 13 amino acids. CDR3 protein: CASSYWTADGYTF. CDR3 nucleotide sequence: TGTGCCAGCAGTTATTGGACAGCCGATGGCTACACCTTC.

This clonotype was counted between two and nine times. This chain connects TRBV5-1 to TRBJ2-5; D is unresolved. V was cut by 2 bases and J by 0 bases, with 11 bases left in between. The germline V gene encodes CDR1 SGHRS and CDR2 YFSETQ. The CDR3 extends over 15 amino acids. CDR3: CASSFGQDHQETQYF. The DNA for the CDR3 is TGCGCCAGCAGCTTCGGGCAGGACCACCAAGAGACCCAGTACTTC.

This clonotype was seen just once. Given a much more abundant clone one base away, this may be a read error. The CDR3 DNA follows: TGTGCCAGCAGCTTGGAGTGGGCTGGTGAGACCCAGTACTTC. It specifies CASSLEWAGETQYF. This chain uses TRBV7-9 with TRBJ2-7; D unresolved. The end of the DNA fits TRBJ2-5 better, so the J call may be wrong. CDR3 size: 14 residues. The V gene's germline CDR1 is SEHNR and CDR2 FQNEAQ (reference sequence).

The chain couples TRBV29-1 to TRBJ1-2; D gene ambiguous. The germline V and J ends were trimmed by 3 bases and 4 bases, with 9 bases remaining between them. CDR3 length: 12 residues. In germline, CDR1 is SQVTM, CDR2 ANQGSEA. CDR3 in DNA: TGCAGCGTTGAGTCCCAGAGCTATGGCTACACCTTC. Residues: CSVESQSYGYTF. Complete variable domain (other parts from reference TRBV29-1 and TRBJ1-2): SAVISQKPSRDICQRGTSLTIQCQVDSQVTMMFWYRQQPGQSLTLIATANQGSEATYESGFVIDKFPISRPNLTFSTLTVSNMSPEDSSIYLCSVESQSYGYTFGSGTRLTVV.

This clonotype came up a few times. The chain uses TRBV7-2 and TRBJ2-1; D might be TRBD1 (5 bases). The V end lost 1 base, the J end lost 8 bases, and 15 bases lay between the germline ends. There are 15 residues in the CDR3. The germline V gene has CDR1 SGHTA and CDR2 FQGNSA. CDR3 coding DNA: TGTGCCAGCAGCTTAGGGACATCGCGTGGCGATGAGCAGTTCTTC. Its translation is CASSLGTSRGDEQFF.

There are a few counts of this clonotype. The genes are TRBV25-1 and TRBJ2-7; a weak D match, TRBD2 (5 bases). In germline, CDR1 is MGHDK, CDR2 SYGVNS. With 6 bases removed from V and 10 bases from J, the gap between germline ends came to 19 bases. This CDR3 has 13 residues. The CDR3 spells CASRDGPRETQYF. The CDR3 DNA reads as TGTGCCAGCAGAGATGGGCCTCGGGAAACCCAGTACTTC.